The next 12 T cell receptor beta chains were all read from a single sample in a study of OX40 agonist ivuxolimab in advanced cancers. Libraries were prepared by immunoSEQ multiplex PCR; TCRdb keeps only in-frame clonotypes and omits some of them. The sample lists over 60,000 clones; around 80% were seen once. This sample comprised CD4+ or CD8+ T cells sorted from blood, obtained in a trial of the OX40 agonist ivuxolimab. The receptors originated from an adult with an advanced solid tumor such as melanoma, head and neck, liver or kidney cancer.

This chain connects TRBV5-1 to TRBJ2-3, with D unclear. V was clipped by 5 bases and J by 2 bases, with 3 bases between them. Germline CDR1 and CDR2: SGHRS and YFSETQ. This CDR3 has 11 residues. In DNA, the CDR3 is TGCGCCAGCAGGGTCACAGATACGCAGTATTTT. Its protein is CASRVTDTQYF.

V gene TRBV10-3 combines with J gene TRBJ1-1, with TRBD1 matching 8 bases. Trimming took 6 bases from V and 3 from J; bases not matched to a gene: 6. This CDR3 region has 14 residues. Germline V gene lookup returns CDR1 ENHRY and CDR2 SYGVKD. CDR3 amino acids: CAISSDRGDTEAFF. The CDR3 DNA follows: TGTGCCATCAGCAGCGACAGGGGAGACACTGAAGCTTTCTTT.

The CDR3 reads CASSAFGQGTGELFF. In DNA form, the CDR3 reads TGTGCCAGCAGTGCCTTTGGACAGGGGACCGGGGAGCTGTTTTTT. The chain combines TRBV2 with TRBJ2-2, with TRBD1 matching 9 bases. Per germline, CDR1 SNHLY and CDR2 FYNNEI. The length of the CDR3 is 15 residues. Losses at the gene ends were 4 bases for V and 5 bases for J; bases not matched to a gene: 5.

The genes are TRBV10-1 and TRBJ1-2, with TRBD1 as a possible D gene (5 bases). Between the trimmed V and J ends, which lost 3 bases and 8 bases, there was a span of 10 bases. Germline V gene data show CDR1 as WNHNN and CDR2 as SYGVQD (reference sequence). The CDR3 is made up of 12 amino acids. CDR3 protein: CASSDQGPGYTF. CDR3 DNA sequence: TGCGCCAGCAGTGACCAGGGCCCCGGCTACACCTTC.

This chain connects TRBV27 to TRBJ1-5; 12 nucleotides line up with TRBD1. The ends lost 5 bases at V and 0 bases at J; junction bases unmatched: 11. CDR1 and CDR2 from the germline V gene are MNHEY and SMNVEV (reference sequence). The CDR3 length is 19 residues. CDR3 coding DNA: TGTGCCAGCAGTCGAAGTGGGACAGGGGGCTTGTATAGCAATCAGCCCCAGCATTTT. This sequence encodes CASSRSGTGGLYSNQPQHF.

This clone was seen once. The V gene is TRBV27, the J gene TRBJ1-1; 8 bases agree with TRBD1. The CDR3 runs 17 residues. The V gene's germline CDR1 is MNHEY and CDR2 SMNVEV (reference sequence). V lost 5 bases, J lost 0 bases, and 11 bases stayed unmatched. CDR3 amino acids: CASSLLPQGAMNTEAFF. The CDR3 region has the DNA TGTGCCAGCAGTCTTCTACCGCAGGGGGCGATGAACACTGAAGCTTTCTTT.

The CDR3: CASSVDRADEKLFF. CDR3 nucleotides: TGTGCCAGCAGTGTGGACAGGGCGGATGAAAAACTGTTTTTT. The chain carries TRBV6-1 and TRBJ1-4, with 8 bases lining up with TRBD1. Losses at the gene ends were 4 bases for V and 6 bases for J; bases not matched to a gene: 4. Germline loops: CDR1 MNHNS, CDR2 SASEGT. The CDR3 spans 14 residues.

This chain links TRBV9 with TRBJ1-2; no clear D gene. The germline V gene has CDR1 SGDLS and CDR2 YYNGEE. The V and J ends lost 4 bases and 4 bases respectively, with 14 bases between them. The length of the CDR3 is 14 residues. CDR3 sequence reads: CASSPRGSTYGYTF. In nucleotides, the CDR3 is TGTGCCAGCAGCCCCCGCGGGTCGACCTATGGCTACACCTTC.

The genes are TRBV30 and TRBJ2-2, with TRBD1 matching 10 bases. The CDR3 length is 15 residues. Trimming at V came to 1 base and at J to 4 bases, leaving 3 bases not matched to a gene. Germline CDR1 reads GTSNPN; CDR2 reads SVGIG (reference sequence). The CDR3 DNA reads TGTGCCTGGAGTGGGACAGGGGGATTCACCGGGGAGCTGTTTTTT. This translates into CAWSGTGGFTGELFF.

A few counts support this clone. The chain is built from TRBV7-9 and TRBJ2-3; D remains unclear. V lost 5 bases, J lost 6 bases, and 18 bases lay in between. This CDR3 is 15 amino acids long. In germline, CDR1 is SEHNR, CDR2 FQNEAQ (reference sequence). The CDR3 DNA is TGTGCCAGCAGCCCCAAGCGAAGGCTAATGGATACGCAGTATTTT. Residues: CASSPKRRLMDTQYF.

This rearrangement joins TRBV4-2 to TRBJ2-5; 13 nucleotides match TRBD2. The DNA matches TRBJ2-7 better at its end, which makes the J call doubtful. Germline values: CDR1 LGHNA, CDR2 YNFKEQ. This CDR3 is 17 amino acids long. The CDR3 nucleotides read TGTGCCAGCAGCCAAGATTGGACTAGCGGGAGAGGGTACGAGCAGTACTTC. This sequence encodes CASSQDWTSGRGYEQYF.

J is TRBJ1-6 and V is TRBV10-3; 10 bases align to TRBD1. CDR1 is ENHRY, CDR2 SYGVKD, per germline. V shed 8 bases, J shed 7 bases, and the junction held 8 bases outside the gene matches. The CDR3 length is 15 residues. CDR3 DNA: TGTGCCATCGGGAGAACGGGACAGGGGAATTCACCCCTCCACTTT. It is translated as CAIGRTGQGNSPLHF.